Each of the 23 T cell receptor beta chains below was sequenced from the same sample in a study of T cells in Graves' hyperthyroidism and ophthalmopathy. Amplified regions were TCR beta CDR3 sequences from RNA transcripts. RT-PCR in the first round (using the HTBI primer set) targeted the TCR CDR3. In TCRdb, the multiplex PCR reads were re-called with MiXCR into one record per CDR3 protein. There are 250,000 or so distinct CDR3 sequences in the sample; around 15% occur only once, and around 30% lies in the top ten. The sample was blood. The receptors originated from a woman aged 45 to 65 with Graves' hyperthyroidism that later progressed to Graves' ophthalmopathy.

Many counts were recorded for this clonotype. The genes are TRBV2 and TRBJ1-1; D not certain. From germline, CDR1 is SNHLY and CDR2 FYNNEI. CDR3 length: 15 amino acids. V was clipped by 2 bases and J by 1 base, with 11 bases between them. The chain's CDR3 is CASSEYGLGNTEAFF. The CDR3 region has the DNA TGTGCCAGCAGTGAATATGGGTTGGGGAACACTGAAGCTTTCTTT.

This clonotype occurred many times. J is TRBJ2-3 and V is TRBV5-1; D gene uncertain. V shed 0 bases and J shed 6 bases, with 14 bases lying between them. The CDR3 is 15 amino acids. The germline V gene has CDR1 SGHRS and CDR2 YFSETQ. DNA of the CDR3: TGCGCCAGCAGCTTGGAATTAAGGGTACGGGATACGCAGTATTTT. The encoded protein is CASSLELRVRDTQYF. Using reference TRBV5-1 and TRBJ2-3 for the parts outside the CDR3, the full variable domain is KAGVTQTPRYLIKTRGQQVTLSCSPISGHRSVSWYQQTPGQGLQFLFEYFSETQRNKGNFPGRFSGRQFSNSRSEMNVSTLELGDSALYLCASSLELRVRDTQYFGPGTRLTVL.

This clonotype occurred many times. The V and J genes are TRBV12-3 or TRBV12-4 and TRBJ2-7; D tentatively reads TRBD1 or TRBD2 (5 bases each). V was clipped by 0 bases and J by 2 bases, with 11 bases between them. The CDR3 totals 15 residues. CDR3 in amino acids: CASSLAPQGPYEQYF. The CDR3 DNA reads TGTGCCAGCAGTTTAGCCCCCCAGGGACCCTACGAGCAGTACTTC.

This chain links TRBV25-1 with TRBJ2-3, with no clear D. CDR1 is MGHDK, CDR2 SYGVNS, per germline. V was shortened by 2 bases and J by 7 bases, with 13 bases between the two germline ends. CDR3 length equals 14 residues. The CDR3 here is CASSEAAAQYTQYF. In DNA form, the CDR3 reads TGTGCCAGCAGTGAAGCGGCAGCTCAATATACGCAGTATTTT.

In DNA form, the CDR3 reads TGTGCCAGCAGCTTAGAAGGGGACCAGCCCCAGCATTTT. Its translation: CASSLEGDQPQHF. V and J are TRBV13 and TRBJ1-5; possible D gene TRBD1, 5 bases. The V and J ends lost 1 base and 7 bases respectively, with 8 bases between them. The CDR3 extends over 13 amino acids. Germline CDR1 reads PRHDT; CDR2 reads FYEKMQ (reference sequence).

This clonotype occurred many times. The CDR3 DNA is TGCAGTGCTAGTTGGACGGCGGACTCCTACGAGCAGTACTTC. It is translated as CSASWTADSYEQYF. J is TRBJ2-7 and V is TRBV20-1; D is ambiguous. Trimming took off 3 bases at V and 0 bases at J, with 12 bases between the two ends. The CDR3 is 14 amino acids. Germline CDR1 and CDR2: DFQATT and SNEGSKA (reference sequence).

The chain combines TRBV27 with TRBJ2-7, with 7 bases identical to TRBD1. Germline loops: CDR1 MNHEY, CDR2 SMNVEV (reference sequence). CDR3 size: 14 residues. V was clipped by 8 bases and J by 3 bases; unmatched bases: 10. As DNA, the CDR3 is TGTGCCAGCGGGATCACAGGGGACCTCTACGAGCAGTACTTC. Translated: CASGITGDLYEQYF.

Comments on this clonotype: This clone may be a read error of a much larger clone one base away. The V and J genes are TRBV12-3 or TRBV12-4 and TRBJ2-1; TRBD1 aligns across 7 bases. CDR3 length: 17 residues. With V trimmed by 3 bases and J by 7 bases, 15 bases remained unmatched. CDR3 sequence (DNA): TGTGCCAGCAGTTTTCCTCTGGGACAGTGGGTCCTGAATGAGCAGTTCTTC. Protein sequence: CASSFPLGQWVLNEQFF.

This clonotype was detected many times. The chain combines TRBV12-3 or TRBV12-4 with TRBJ2-2; 10 bases fit TRBD2. V lost 4 bases to trimming and J lost 6 bases; unmatched junction nucleotides: 5. This CDR3 is built from 15 residues. The CDR3 DNA is TGTGCCAGCAGTTCCGGGACTAGCGCTCCCGGGGAGCTGTTTTTT. Its translation is CASSSGTSAPGELFF.

This clonotype was detected a few times. The chain carries TRBV25-1 and TRBJ2-6, with D possibly being TRBD1 (5 bases). The CDR3 runs to 15 residues. Trimming pared 2 bases from V and 2 bases from J, leaving 7 bases between. Germline V gene sequence: CDR1 MGHDK, CDR2 SYGVNS. The CDR3 nucleotides read TGTGCCAGCAGTGAACCAGGGCCTGGGGCCAACGTCCTGACTTTC. Translation: CASSEPGPGANVLTF.

This chain uses TRBV3-1 with TRBJ2-1, with D perhaps matching TRBD1 (6 bases). Deletions cut 0 bases from V and 4 bases from J, with 7 bases between. The CDR3 runs to 14 residues. Per the germline V gene, CDR1 is LGHDT and CDR2 is YNNKEL (reference sequence). CDR3 nucleotide sequence: TGTGCCAGCAGCCAAGAGGGGGCTTACAATGAGCAGTTCTTC. It yields the protein CASSQEGAYNEQFF.

On this clonotype itself: A read error may produce the germline difference seen at one junction end. The genes are TRBV19 and TRBJ2-2; D is possibly TRBD2 (5 bases). The CDR3 is made up of 19 amino acids. CDR1 LNHDA and CDR2 SQIVND come from the germline V gene (reference sequence). The CDR3 loop is CASSIGPDRQAANTGELSF. For the CDR3, the DNA is TGTGCCAGTAGTATAGGTCCCGACCGCCAAGCTGCGAACACCGGGGAGCTGTCTTTT.

The chain combines TRBV28 with TRBJ2-7; 13 bases are a match to TRBD2. CDR1 and CDR2 (germline): MDHEN, SYDVKM. CDR3 size: 15 residues. After removal of 6 bases from V and 6 bases from J, the junction contained 8 bases not matched to a gene. CDR3 sequence (DNA): TGTGCCAGCAGACTTACTAGCGGGAGGGCCCCCGAGCAGTACTTC. The encoded protein is CASRLTSGRAPEQYF.

The V gene is TRBV7-2, the J gene TRBJ2-5, with TRBD2 matching 14 bases. Trimming took 5 bases from V and 5 from J; bases not matched to a gene: 7. This CDR3 spans 16 amino acids. CDR1 is SGHTA, CDR2 FQGNSA, per germline. The CDR3 here is CASSPRRLAGGETQYF. CDR3 sequence (DNA): TGTGCCAGCAGCCCACGCCGACTAGCGGGAGGGGAGACCCAGTACTTC. Complete variable domain (other parts from reference TRBV7-2 and TRBJ2-5): GAGVSQSPSNKVTEKGKDVELRCDPISGHTALYWYRQSLGQGLEFLIYFQGNSAPDKSGLPSDRFSAERTGGSVSTLTIQRTQQEDSAVYLCASSPRRLAGGETQYFGPGTRLLVL.

This clonotype was observed at least ten times. V and J are TRBV3-1 and TRBJ2-5; 10 bases are a match to TRBD2. This CDR3 is 17 amino acids long. Germline CDR1 reads LGHDT; CDR2 reads YNNKEL (reference sequence). The junction had 7 bases not matched to a gene; V was cut back by 3 bases and J by 0 bases. The CDR3 DNA reads as TGTGCCAGCAGCCATGTTCCGGGACTAGCGTACCAAGAGACCCAGTACTTC. This translates into CASSHVPGLAYQETQYF.

V and J are TRBV19 and TRBJ1-5, with D hard to call. Trimming removed 5 bases from V and 5 bases from J, with 19 bases in between. The CDR3 spans 16 residues. The germline gives CDR1 LNHDA, CDR2 SQIVND (reference sequence). The CDR3 DNA reads as TGTGCCAGTAGTCCCTCGTGGCGGTCAGTGGATCAGCCCCAGCATTTT. Translating gives CASSPSWRSVDQPQHF.

This clonotype was counted many times. The rearrangement links TRBV19 to TRBJ2-1; 8 positions agree with TRBD1. The CDR3 spans 15 residues. Germline loops: CDR1 LNHDA, CDR2 SQIVND (reference sequence). Trimming at V came to 5 bases and at J to 0 bases, leaving 3 bases not matched to a gene. CDR3 sequence reads: CASSRQGSSYNEQFF. CDR3 sequence (DNA): TGTGCCAGTAGTCGACAGGGGAGCTCCTACAATGAGCAGTTCTTC.

This clonotype was recorded many times. The gene calls are TRBV28 and TRBJ2-7; perhaps TRBD2 as D (5 bases). Germline lookup yields CDR1 MDHEN and CDR2 SYDVKM. V was pared by 5 bases and J by 1 base, with 15 bases between. The CDR3 is made up of 15 amino acids. Written as DNA, the CDR3 is TGTGCCAGCAGTCCCTACGACCCGGGGTCCTACGAGCAGTACTTC. As protein: CASSPYDPGSYEQYF.

This chain links TRBV7-9 with TRBJ2-1; TRBD1 is a possible D gene (7 bases). The CDR3 runs to 16 residues. V gave up 6 bases and J gave up 14 bases, with 29 bases separating them. Germline assignment: CDR1 SEHNR and CDR2 FQNEAQ (reference sequence). CDR3 DNA: TGTGCCAGCAGAGGGGGCACAATCAAATCTCGGTGGGAGGAGTTCTTC. It yields the protein CASRGGTIKSRWEEFF. Looking up the rest from reference TRBV7-9 and TRBJ2-1 gives the full variable domain: DTGVSQNPRHKITKRGQNVTFRCDPISEHNRLYWYRQTLGQGPEFLTYFQNEAQLEKSRLLSDRFSAERPKGSFSTLEIQRTEQGDSAMYLCASRGGTIKSRWEEFFGPGTRLTVL.

This clonotype was observed a few times. CDR3 sequence (DNA): TGCAGTGCTAGATCCCCCAGTAGGGGGGAGACCCAGTACTTC. It specifies CSARSPSRGETQYF. The gene calls are TRBV20-1 and TRBJ2-5; possibly TRBD1 for D (6 bases). Looked up from germline, CDR1 is DFQATT and CDR2 is SNEGSKA (reference sequence). The germline V and J ends were trimmed by 2 bases and 5 bases, with 15 bases remaining between them. CDR3 size: 14 residues.

This clonotype was detected many times. This rearrangement joins TRBV6-2 or TRBV6-3 to TRBJ2-2; 13 bases fit TRBD2. Per the germline V gene, CDR1 is MNHEY and CDR2 is SVGEGT. CDR3 size: 19 residues. Trimming took 4 bases from V and 0 from J; bases not matched to a gene: 8. This chain's CDR3 is CASSSPGTSGTSNTGELFF. CDR3 DNA: TGTGCCAGCAGTTCGCCCGGGACTAGCGGGACCTCGAACACCGGGGAGCTGTTTTTT.

The table lists this clonotype with many counts. This chain uses TRBV30 with TRBJ1-1; 10 bases are a match to TRBD1. Trimming at V came to 5 bases and at J to 3 bases, leaving 9 bases not matched to a gene. The CDR3 has 15 residues. Germline-derived CDR1 and CDR2 are GTSNPN and SVGIG (reference sequence). The DNA of the CDR3 is TGTGCCTGGTGTCCCGGGACAGGGGCTTACACTGAAGCTTTCTTT. The encoded protein is CAWCPGTGAYTEAFF. The variable domain in full, with the rest retrieved from reference TRBV30 and TRBJ1-1, is SQTIHQWPATLVQPVGSPLSLECTVEGTSNPNLYWYRQAAGRGLQLLFYSVGIGQISSEVPQNLSASRPQDRQFILSSKKLLLSDSGFYLCAWCPGTGAYTEAFFGQGTRLTVV.

This chain uses TRBV28 with TRBJ2-4, with 12 positions matching TRBD1. The germline CDR1 and CDR2 sequences are MDHEN and SYDVKM. V lost 6 bases to trimming and J lost 0 bases; unmatched junction nucleotides: 12. There are 19 residues in the CDR3. The CDR3 here is CASSNTGDRGRLAKNIQYF. The CDR3 DNA sequence: TGTGCCAGCAGCAATACCGGGGACAGGGGGCGCCTAGCCAAAAACATTCAGTACTTC.